This T cell receptor (beta chain) was observed in a study of blood T cell repertoires in COVID-19 (TCRdb year 2020). Background on the whole study: Collaborator samples came from the United States, Italy and Spain and covered acute and convalescent phases of COVID-19. The samples were drawn from the first 160 participants of the ongoing ImmuneRACE study and from 950 to 1,500 subjects provided by 6 global collaborators. The prospective study material was composed of cDNA or gDNA derived from T cells, B-cell-depleted T cells, or PBMCs. Deeply sampled blood TCRbeta repertoires from subjects exposed to, actively infected with, or recovered from COVID-19 were included in the dataset. The repertoires were made available in a free public database intended to serve as a resource for research on the immune response to SARS-CoV-2. The sample metadata nearly always contained a de-identified subject ID, COVID-19 status, age in years and sex. HLA class I and class II types, where available, came from metadata supplied by the sample provider rather than from assay-based typing.

Whole blood was collected in K2EDTA tubes by collaborating institutions according to the institutions' own protocols. For TCRbeta analysis, collaborators shipped samples as frozen whole blood, isolated PBMCs, or DNA extracted from either of those sample types. The CDR3 covers 13 residues, taking in both the cysteine and the phenylalanine. Only CDR3 DNA remains: 39 bases, in frame from the first base. At the junction V is shortened by 9 bases and J by 9 bases, with 15 bases in between. Via the germline V gene, CDR1 is MNHNS and CDR2 SASEGT. The immunoSEQ Assay, a bias-controlled multiplex PCR, was used to amplify TCRbeta CDR3 regions from genomic DNA. The published analysis was carried out like this. Nucleated cell counts per sample were estimated from amplification of reference gene primers within the assay. Sequence reads were collapsed and filtered to measure the absolute abundance of every unique TCRbeta CDR3 rearrangement. For each sample, productive Simpson clonality was calculated as the square root of Simpson's diversity index over productive rearrangements. The source is immuneACCESS, and TCRdb retained only in-frame sequences with V and J called. Part of the clones is not carried over; for the studies checked, unresolved V genes explain less than half of this, and the remainder is unexplained. The V and J calls and clone size come from that table; D and trimming were worked out from the DNA. For this sample the table gives 100,000 or so clones, of which over 75% were detected only once. The ten largest clones add up to around 4.1% of the sample.

Overall study results and their limits: Clinical and demographic metadata were provided uncurated, with the amount varying by source and participant.

A remark on this clone: Its binding antigen is unknown. Base-call qualities are not available, and no considerably larger clone is one nucleotide away.

This sequence uses TRBV6-1 and TRBJ1-6; the D segment cannot be called with confidence. The TCR was taken from a man aged 50 or older with acute or convalescent COVID-19. Sequenced: peripheral blood. The CDR3: CASGIGRSSPLHF. In nucleotide form, the sequence is TGTGCCAGTGGAATCGGCCGGAGTTCACCCCTCCACTTT.